The source of this TCR beta chain is a study of shared clonotypes between healthy human individuals. The study's findings and limits: Rarefaction exposed incomplete sorted-subset sequencing despite large depth.

About this clone: Its target is not known.

TCRdb's copy holds only in-frame clones and misses some; the assay was immunoSEQ multiplex PCR. The table includes a few million clones, 85% to 95% detected once. In germline, CDR1 is KGHSH, CDR2 LQKENI. The CDR3 length is 15 residues. Trimming pared 0 bases from V and 0 bases from J, leaving 9 bases between. The chain recombines TRBV18 with TRBJ2-7, with D uncertain. Sequenced: naive CD4+ T cells sorted from blood. As for subset: CD45RA+ positively selected. The clonotype comes from a young man in good health. CDR3 nucleotides: TGTGCCAGCTCACCACCAGAGTCGGGCTCCTACGAGCAGTACTTC. Encoded protein: CASSPPESGSYEQYF.